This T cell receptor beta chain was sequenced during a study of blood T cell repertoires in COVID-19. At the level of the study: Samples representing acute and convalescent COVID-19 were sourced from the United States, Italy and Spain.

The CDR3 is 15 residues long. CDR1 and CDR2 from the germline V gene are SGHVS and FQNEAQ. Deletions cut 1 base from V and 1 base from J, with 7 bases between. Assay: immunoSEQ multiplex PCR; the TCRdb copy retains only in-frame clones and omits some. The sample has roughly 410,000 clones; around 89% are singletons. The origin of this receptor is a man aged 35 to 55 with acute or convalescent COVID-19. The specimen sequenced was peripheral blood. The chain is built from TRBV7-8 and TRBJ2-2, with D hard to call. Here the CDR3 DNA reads TGTGCCAGCAGCTTAGTTTCAGGGAACACCGGGGAGCTGTTTTTT. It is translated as CASSLVSGNTGELFF.